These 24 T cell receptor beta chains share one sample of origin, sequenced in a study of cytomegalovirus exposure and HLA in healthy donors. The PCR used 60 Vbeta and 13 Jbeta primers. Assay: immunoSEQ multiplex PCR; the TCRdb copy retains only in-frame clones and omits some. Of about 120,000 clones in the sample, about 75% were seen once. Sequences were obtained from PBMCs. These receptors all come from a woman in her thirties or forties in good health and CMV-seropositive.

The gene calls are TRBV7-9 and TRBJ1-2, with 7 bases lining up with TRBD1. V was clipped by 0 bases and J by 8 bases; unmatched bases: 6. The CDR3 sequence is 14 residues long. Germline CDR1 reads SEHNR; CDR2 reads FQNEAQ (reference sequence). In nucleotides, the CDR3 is TGTGCCAGCAGCTTAGCGGAGGGGGCCCTCGGCTACACCTTC. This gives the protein CASSLAEGALGYTF.

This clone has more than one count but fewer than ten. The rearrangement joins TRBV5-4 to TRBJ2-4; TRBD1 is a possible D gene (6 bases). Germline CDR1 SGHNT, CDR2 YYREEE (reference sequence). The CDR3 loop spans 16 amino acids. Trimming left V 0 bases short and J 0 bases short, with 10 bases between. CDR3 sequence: CASSLGLQGAKNIQYF. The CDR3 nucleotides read TGTGCCAGCAGCTTGGGGCTACAGGGAGCCAAAAACATTCAGTACTTC.

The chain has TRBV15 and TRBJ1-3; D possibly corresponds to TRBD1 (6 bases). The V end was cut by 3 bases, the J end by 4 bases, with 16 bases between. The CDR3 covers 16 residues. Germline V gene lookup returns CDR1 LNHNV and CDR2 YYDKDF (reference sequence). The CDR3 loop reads CATSSGTPLLGNTIYF. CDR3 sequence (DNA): TGTGCCACCAGCAGTGGGACACCACTCCTCGGAAACACCATATATTTT.

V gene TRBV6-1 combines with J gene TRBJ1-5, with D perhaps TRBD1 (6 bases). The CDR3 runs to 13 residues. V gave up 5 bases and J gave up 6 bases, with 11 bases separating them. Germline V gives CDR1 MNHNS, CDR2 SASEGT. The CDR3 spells CASSLQGPQPQHF. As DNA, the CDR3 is TGTGCCAGCAGTCTACAGGGTCCTCAGCCCCAGCATTTT.

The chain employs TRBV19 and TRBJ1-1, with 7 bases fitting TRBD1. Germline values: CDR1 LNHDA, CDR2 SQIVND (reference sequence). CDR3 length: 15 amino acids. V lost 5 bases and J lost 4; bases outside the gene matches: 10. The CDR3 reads CASSLATGVATEAFF. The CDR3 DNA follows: TGTGCCAGTAGTTTGGCAACAGGGGTGGCCACTGAAGCTTTCTTT.

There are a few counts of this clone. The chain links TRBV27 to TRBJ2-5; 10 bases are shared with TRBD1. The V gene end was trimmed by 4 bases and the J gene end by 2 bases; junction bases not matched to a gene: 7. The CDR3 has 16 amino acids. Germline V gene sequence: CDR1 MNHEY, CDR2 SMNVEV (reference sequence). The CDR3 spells CASSSLRTGGQETQYF. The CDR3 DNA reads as TGTGCCAGCAGTTCTCTCCGGACAGGGGGTCAAGAGACCCAGTACTTC.

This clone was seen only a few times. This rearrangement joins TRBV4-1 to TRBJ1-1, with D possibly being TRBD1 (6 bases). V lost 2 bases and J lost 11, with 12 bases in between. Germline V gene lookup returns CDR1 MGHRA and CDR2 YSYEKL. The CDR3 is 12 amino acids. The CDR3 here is CASSQTGLKAFF. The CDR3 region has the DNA TGCGCCAGCAGCCAAACAGGGTTGAAGGCTTTCTTT.

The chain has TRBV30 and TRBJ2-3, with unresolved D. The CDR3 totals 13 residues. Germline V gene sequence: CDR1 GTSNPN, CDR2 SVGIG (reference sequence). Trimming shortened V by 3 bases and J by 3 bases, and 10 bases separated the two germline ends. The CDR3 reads CAWRTKLTDTQYF. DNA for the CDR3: TGTGCCTGGAGGACAAAATTGACAGATACGCAGTATTTT.

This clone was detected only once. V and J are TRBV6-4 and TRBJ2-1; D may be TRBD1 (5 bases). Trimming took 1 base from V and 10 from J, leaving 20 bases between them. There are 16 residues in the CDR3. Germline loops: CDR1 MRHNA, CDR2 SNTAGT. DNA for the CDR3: TGTGCCAGCAGTGACTACTACAGGCCCCTCGTGGGCGAGCAGTTCTTC. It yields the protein CASSDYYRPLVGEQFF.

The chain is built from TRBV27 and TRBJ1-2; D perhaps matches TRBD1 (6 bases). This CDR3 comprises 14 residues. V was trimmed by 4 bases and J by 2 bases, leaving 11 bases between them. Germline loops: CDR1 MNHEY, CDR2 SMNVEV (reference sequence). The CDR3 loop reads CASSWAGVNYGYTF. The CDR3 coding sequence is TGTGCCAGCAGTTGGGCAGGGGTGAACTATGGCTACACCTTC.

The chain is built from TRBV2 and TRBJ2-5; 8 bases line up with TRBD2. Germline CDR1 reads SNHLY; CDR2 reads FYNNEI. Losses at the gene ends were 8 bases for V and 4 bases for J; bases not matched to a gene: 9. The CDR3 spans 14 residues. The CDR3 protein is CASSGGGAGETQYF. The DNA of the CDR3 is TGTGCCAGCTCGGGGGGGGGCGCGGGAGAGACCCAGTACTTC.

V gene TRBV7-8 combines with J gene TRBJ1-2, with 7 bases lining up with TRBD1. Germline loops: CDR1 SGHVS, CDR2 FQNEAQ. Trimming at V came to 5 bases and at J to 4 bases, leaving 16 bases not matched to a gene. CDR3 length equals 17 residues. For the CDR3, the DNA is TGTGCCAGCAGCGCCGGGACAGCCTCCCTGGATAGCTATGGCTACACCTTC. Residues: CASSAGTASLDSYGYTF. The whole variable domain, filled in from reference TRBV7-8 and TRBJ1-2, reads GAGVSQSPRYKVAKRGQDVALRCDPISGHVSLFWYQQALGQGPEFLTYFQNEAQLDKSGLPSDRFFAERPEGSVSTLKIQRTQQEDSAVYLCASSAGTASLDSYGYTFGSGTRLTVV.

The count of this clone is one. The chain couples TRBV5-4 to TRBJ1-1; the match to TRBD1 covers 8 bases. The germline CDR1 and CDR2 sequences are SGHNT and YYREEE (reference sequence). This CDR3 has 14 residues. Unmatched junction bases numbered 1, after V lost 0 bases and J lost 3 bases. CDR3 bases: TGTGCCAGCAGCTTGGGACAGGGGTACACTGAAGCTTTCTTT. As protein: CASSLGQGYTEAFF.

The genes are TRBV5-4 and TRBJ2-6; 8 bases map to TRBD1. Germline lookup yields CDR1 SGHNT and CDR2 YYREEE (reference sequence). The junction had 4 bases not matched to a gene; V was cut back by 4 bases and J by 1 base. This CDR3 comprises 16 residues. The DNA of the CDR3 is TGTGCCAGCAGCCAAGACAGGGGATCTGGGGCCAACGTCCTGACTTTC. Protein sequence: CASSQDRGSGANVLTF.

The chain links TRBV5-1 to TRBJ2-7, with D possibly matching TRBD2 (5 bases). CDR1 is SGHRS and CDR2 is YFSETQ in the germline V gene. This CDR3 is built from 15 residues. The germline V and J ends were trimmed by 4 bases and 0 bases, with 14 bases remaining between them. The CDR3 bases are TGCGCCAGCAGCCCCCTCGCGGGTTCCTCCTACGAGCAGTACTTC. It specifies CASSPLAGSSYEQYF.

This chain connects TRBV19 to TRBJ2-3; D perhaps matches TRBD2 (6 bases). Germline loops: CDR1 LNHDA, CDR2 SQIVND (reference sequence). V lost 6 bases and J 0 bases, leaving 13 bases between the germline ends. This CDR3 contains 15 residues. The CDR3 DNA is TGTGCCAGTAGCGACTGGAGGGATAGCACAGATACGCAGTATTTT. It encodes CASSDWRDSTDTQYF.

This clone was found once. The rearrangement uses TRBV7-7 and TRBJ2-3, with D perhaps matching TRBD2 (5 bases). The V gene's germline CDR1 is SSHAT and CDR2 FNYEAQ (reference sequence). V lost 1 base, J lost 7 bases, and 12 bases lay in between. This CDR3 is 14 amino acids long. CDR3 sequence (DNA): TGTGCCAGCAGCTTAGGCCCCGCCGGGAATACGCAGTATTTT. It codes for CASSLGPAGNTQYF.

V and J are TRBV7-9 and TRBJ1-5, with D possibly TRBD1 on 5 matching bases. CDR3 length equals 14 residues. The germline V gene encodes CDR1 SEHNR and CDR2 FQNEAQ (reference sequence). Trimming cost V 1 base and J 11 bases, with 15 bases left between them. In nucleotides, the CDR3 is TGTGCCAGCAGCTTAGGGGGCCCCGATCTAGCCCAGCATTTT. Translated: CASSLGGPDLAQHF.

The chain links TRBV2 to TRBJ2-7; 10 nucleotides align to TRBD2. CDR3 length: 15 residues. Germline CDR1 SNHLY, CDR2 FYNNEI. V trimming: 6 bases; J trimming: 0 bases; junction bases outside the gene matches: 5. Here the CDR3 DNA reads TGTGCCAGCAGGTTGGAGCGGGGGGGCTCCTACGAGCAGTACTTC. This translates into CASRLERGGSYEQYF.

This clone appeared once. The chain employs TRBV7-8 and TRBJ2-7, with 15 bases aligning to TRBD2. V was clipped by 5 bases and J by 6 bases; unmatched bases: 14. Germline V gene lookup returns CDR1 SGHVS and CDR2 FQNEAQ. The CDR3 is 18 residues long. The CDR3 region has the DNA TGTGCCAGCAGCCCCCTGGGGACTAGCGGGGGGCCAACCACCGAGCAGTACTTC. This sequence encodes CASSPLGTSGGPTTEQYF.

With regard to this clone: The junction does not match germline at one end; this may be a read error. CDR3 amino acids: CASREAGASSYEQYF. CDR3 bases: TGTGCCAGCAGGGAAGCGGGGGCGAGCTCCTACGAGCAGTACTTC. V and J are TRBV6-1 and TRBJ2-7; 8 nucleotides match TRBD2. The CDR3 runs 15 residues. Per germline, CDR1 MNHNS and CDR2 SASEGT.

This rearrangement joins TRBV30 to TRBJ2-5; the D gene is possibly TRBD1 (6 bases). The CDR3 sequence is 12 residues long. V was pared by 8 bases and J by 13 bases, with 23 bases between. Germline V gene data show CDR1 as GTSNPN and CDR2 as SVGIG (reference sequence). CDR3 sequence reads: CARRENREKLYF. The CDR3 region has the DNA TGTGCCCGCAGGGAAAACAGGGAAAAACTGTACTTC.

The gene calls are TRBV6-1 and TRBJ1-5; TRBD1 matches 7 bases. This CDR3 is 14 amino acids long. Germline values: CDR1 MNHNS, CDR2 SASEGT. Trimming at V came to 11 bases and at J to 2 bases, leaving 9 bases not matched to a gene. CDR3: CAHDATGGNQPQHF. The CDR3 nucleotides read TGTGCCCACGACGCCACAGGGGGCAATCAGCCCCAGCATTTT.

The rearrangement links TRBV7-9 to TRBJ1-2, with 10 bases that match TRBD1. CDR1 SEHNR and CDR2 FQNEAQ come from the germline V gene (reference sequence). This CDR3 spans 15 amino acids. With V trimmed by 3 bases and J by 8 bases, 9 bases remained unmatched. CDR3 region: CASSFSGTGERGYTF. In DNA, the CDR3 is TGTGCCAGCAGCTTCTCCGGGACAGGGGAGAGGGGCTACACCTTC. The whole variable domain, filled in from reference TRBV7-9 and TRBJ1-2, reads DTGVSQNPRHKITKRGQNVTFRCDPISEHNRLYWYRQTLGQGPEFLTYFQNEAQLEKSRLLSDRFSAERPKGSFSTLEIQRTEQGDSAMYLCASSFSGTGERGYTFGSGTRLTVV.